This is a list of T cell receptor beta chains from one sample in a study of cytotoxic CD8 clonotypes in ibrutinib-treated CLL. Using immunoSEQ multiplex PCR, the repertoire was profiled, and TCRdb retains in-frame clones only, with some absent. The top ten clones hold roughly 6% of a sample with 300,000 to 400,000 clones, 67% of them seen once. The sequencing used PBMCs, collected after 36 months of ibrutinib treatment. The source is a human donor with chronic lymphocytic leukemia. Both conserved end residues are part of each CDR3. The order of the fields is clone size, J gene, V gene, D gene, CDR3 protein, CDR3 DNA. D genes are given only for firm matches. Size is omitted from some rows. Given values are once, few, many or a class for expanded clones.

clone_size: few
j_call: TRBJ2-7
v_call: TRBV5-1
d_call: TRBD1
cdr3_aa: CASSSTPQGAGEQYF
cdr3_nt: TGCGCCAGCAGCTCGACCCCGCAGGGGGCGGGGGAGCAGTACTTC

clone_size: .
j_call: TRBJ1-5
v_call: TRBV19
d_call: TRBD1
cdr3_aa: CASKTGGHNQPQHF
cdr3_nt: TGTGCCAGCAAGACAGGGGGCCACAATCAGCCCCAGCATTTT

clone_size: once
j_call: TRBJ2-1
v_call: TRBV11-2
d_call: TRBD1
cdr3_aa: CASSLGKDRYNEQFF
cdr3_nt: TGTGCCAGCAGCTTAGGTAAGGACAGGTACAATGAGCAGTTCTTC

clone_size: .
j_call: TRBJ1-1
v_call: TRBV4-1
d_call: .
cdr3_aa: CASSHYQGLTEAFF
cdr3_nt: TGCGCCAGCAGCCATTACCAGGGGCTAACTGAAGCTTTCTTT

clone_size: .
j_call: TRBJ2-5
v_call: TRBV11-2
d_call: .
cdr3_aa: CASSNRGQETQYF
cdr3_nt: TGTGCCAGCAGCAATCGGGGTCAAGAGACCCAGTACTTC

clone_size: .
j_call: TRBJ1-5
v_call: TRBV28
d_call: TRBD1
cdr3_aa: CASSSGTGNAQPQHF
cdr3_nt: TGTGCCAGCAGTTCGGGGACAGGGAATGCCCAGCCCCAGCATTTT

clone_size: .
j_call: TRBJ2-3
v_call: TRBV14
d_call: .
cdr3_aa: CASSLRFLVEDTDTQYF
cdr3_nt: TGTGCCAGCAGCTTAAGGTTCTTAGTCGAGGACACAGATACGCAGTATTTT

clone_size: .
j_call: TRBJ2-2
v_call: TRBV15
d_call: TRBD2
cdr3_aa: CATSRTWTSGISGELFF
cdr3_nt: TGTGCCACCAGCAGAACCTGGACTAGCGGGATCTCCGGGGAGCTGTTTTTT

clone_size: .
j_call: TRBJ1-1
v_call: TRBV4-3
d_call: .
cdr3_aa: CASSQESTTEAFF
cdr3_nt: TGCGCCAGCAGCCAAGAATCTACCACTGAAGCTTTCTTT

clone_size: .
j_call: TRBJ2-7
v_call: TRBV5-8
d_call: .
cdr3_aa: CASSLVGTIYEQYF
cdr3_nt: TGTGCCAGCAGCTTGGTGGGGACGATCTACGAGCAGTACTTC

clone_size: .
j_call: TRBJ2-1
v_call: TRBV10-3
d_call: TRBD2
cdr3_aa: CAISEGGLALNEQFF
cdr3_nt: TGTGCCATCAGTGAGGGGGGACTAGCCCTCAATGAGCAGTTCTTC

clone_size: .
j_call: TRBJ2-7
v_call: TRBV13
d_call: TRBD2
cdr3_aa: CASSLWPSGSPPYGSYEQYF
cdr3_nt: TGTGCCAGCAGCTTATGGCCTAGCGGGAGTCCGCCTTACGGCTCCTACGAGCAGTACTTC

clone_size: .
j_call: TRBJ2-2
v_call: TRBV9
d_call: TRBD2
cdr3_aa: CASSSSGRAHTGELFF
cdr3_nt: TGTGCCAGCAGTTCTAGCGGGAGGGCCCACACCGGGGAGCTGTTTTTT

clone_size: .
j_call: TRBJ2-7
v_call: TRBV6-6
d_call: .
cdr3_aa: CASRNSNRAEQYF
cdr3_nt: TGTGCCAGCAGAAATAGCAATCGGGCCGAGCAGTACTTC

clone_size: few
j_call: TRBJ2-7
v_call: TRBV4-1
d_call: .
cdr3_aa: CASSQDIGGRGEQYF
cdr3_nt: TGCGCCAGCAGCCAAGATATCGGGGGCCGAGGCGAGCAGTACTTC

clone_size: .
j_call: TRBJ1-4
v_call: TRBV7-8
d_call: .
cdr3_aa: CASSLAGYEKLFF
cdr3_nt: TGTGCCAGCAGCTTAGCGGGTTATGAAAAACTGTTTTTT

clone_size: .
j_call: TRBJ2-3
v_call: TRBV6-5
d_call: .
cdr3_aa: CASSYSDTQYF
cdr3_nt: TGTGCCAGCAGTTACTCTGATACGCAGTATTTT

clone_size: .
j_call: TRBJ2-7
v_call: TRBV7-6
d_call: .
cdr3_aa: CASSTGGSYEQYF
cdr3_nt: TGTGCCAGCAGCACAGGTGGTTCCTACGAGCAGTACTTC

clone_size: .
j_call: TRBJ2-3
v_call: TRBV5-1
d_call: TRBD1
cdr3_aa: CASSYQMGQGGPDTQYF
cdr3_nt: TGCGCCAGCAGCTATCAAATGGGACAGGGAGGTCCAGATACGCAGTATTTT

clone_size: .
j_call: TRBJ1-5
v_call: TRBV4-1
d_call: TRBD1
cdr3_aa: CASSPRQGLSNQPQHF
cdr3_nt: TGCGCCAGCAGCCCCAGACAGGGCCTCAGCAATCAGCCCCAGCATTTT

clone_size: .
j_call: TRBJ2-3
v_call: TRBV15
d_call: TRBD2
cdr3_aa: CATSRLGTSGGTDTQYF
cdr3_nt: TGTGCCACCAGCAGACTTGGGACTAGCGGGGGCACAGATACGCAGTATTTT

clone_size: .
j_call: TRBJ2-1
v_call: TRBV27
d_call: TRBD2
cdr3_aa: CASSRFGLAGVSEQFF
cdr3_nt: TGTGCCAGCAGTCGATTCGGGCTAGCGGGAGTTAGTGAGCAGTTCTTC

clone_size: .
j_call: TRBJ2-3
v_call: TRBV15
d_call: TRBD2
cdr3_aa: CATSGRYGEVKSTDTQYF
cdr3_nt: TGTGCCACCTCCGGGAGGTATGGCGAAGTAAAAAGCACAGATACGCAGTATTTT

clone_size: .
j_call: TRBJ2-4
v_call: TRBV7-2
d_call: .
cdr3_aa: CASSPPVARRAKNIQYF
cdr3_nt: TGTGCCAGCAGCCCCCCGGTGGCTCGGCGGGCCAAAAACATTCAGTACTTC

clone_size: .
j_call: TRBJ2-7
v_call: TRBV6-1
d_call: .
cdr3_aa: CASSGNFGQPSSYEQYF
cdr3_nt: TGTGCCAGCAGTGGGAATTTCGGGCAGCCTTCCTCCTACGAGCAGTACTTC

clone_size: .
j_call: TRBJ2-3
v_call: TRBV19
d_call: .
cdr3_aa: CASSNSGWGYDTQYF
cdr3_nt: TGTGCCAGTAGTAATTCGGGGTGGGGATACGATACGCAGTATTTT

clone_size: many
j_call: TRBJ2-1
v_call: TRBV4-2
d_call: TRBD1
cdr3_aa: CASSQETGAFVNEQFF
cdr3_nt: TGTGCCAGCAGCCAGGAGACAGGGGCTTTTGTAAATGAGCAGTTCTTC

clone_size: .
j_call: TRBJ2-3
v_call: TRBV7-3
d_call: TRBD2
cdr3_aa: CASSLRGGRDTQYF
cdr3_nt: TGTGCCAGCAGCTTAAGAGGCGGGAGAGATACGCAGTATTTT

clone_size: .
j_call: TRBJ2-7
v_call: TRBV4-1
d_call: .
cdr3_aa: CASSQDGGDPLKQYF
cdr3_nt: TGCGCCAGCAGCCAAGATGGGGGCGATCCCCTAAAGCAGTACTTC

clone_size: .
j_call: TRBJ1-2
v_call: TRBV28
d_call: TRBD1
cdr3_aa: CASSLWGQGIGNYGYTF
cdr3_nt: TGTGCCAGCAGTTTATGGGGACAGGGAATTGGGAACTATGGCTACACCTTC

clone_size: .
j_call: TRBJ1-3
v_call: TRBV29-1
d_call: TRBD1
cdr3_aa: CSVRTGSGNTIYF
cdr3_nt: TGCAGCGTTAGGACAGGCTCTGGAAACACCATATATTTT

clone_size: once
j_call: TRBJ1-1
v_call: TRBV7-8
d_call: .
cdr3_aa: CASSLSRDTEAFF
cdr3_nt: TGTGCCAGCAGCTTGTCGCGGGACACTGAAGCTTTCTTT

clone_size: .
j_call: TRBJ1-1
v_call: TRBV5-1
d_call: .
cdr3_aa: CASSLIARAHAEAFF
cdr3_nt: TGCGCCAGCAGCTTGATTGCAAGGGCGCACGCTGAAGCTTTCTTT

clone_size: .
j_call: TRBJ2-2
v_call: TRBV7-2
d_call: TRBD2
cdr3_aa: CASSLRRTSGYTGELFF
cdr3_nt: TGTGCCAGCAGCTTAAGGCGGACTAGCGGATACACCGGGGAGCTGTTTTTT

clone_size: .
j_call: TRBJ2-7
v_call: TRBV7-2
d_call: .
cdr3_aa: CASSQGQTYEQYF
cdr3_nt: TGTGCCAGCAGCCAAGGCCAGACGTACGAGCAGTACTTC

clone_size: .
j_call: TRBJ1-4
v_call: TRBV9
d_call: .
cdr3_aa: CASSIPGVREKLFF
cdr3_nt: TGTGCCAGCAGCATACCGGGGGTACGCGAAAAACTGTTTTTT

clone_size: .
j_call: TRBJ1-1
v_call: TRBV6-5
d_call: TRBD1
cdr3_aa: CASSYPGQEAFF
cdr3_nt: TGTGCCAGCAGTTACCCGGGACAGGAAGCTTTCTTT

clone_size: .
j_call: TRBJ1-5
v_call: TRBV19
d_call: .
cdr3_aa: CASSIVGFSNQPQHF
cdr3_nt: TGTGCCAGTAGTATAGTCGGCTTTAGCAATCAGCCCCAGCATTTT

clone_size: .
j_call: TRBJ2-7
v_call: TRBV6-5
d_call: TRBD2
cdr3_aa: CASVSGGSYEQYF
cdr3_nt: TGTGCCAGCGTTAGCGGGGGTTCCTACGAGCAGTACTTC

clone_size: .
j_call: TRBJ2-7
v_call: TRBV5-5
d_call: TRBD1
cdr3_aa: CASSFLTGTGVGEQYF
cdr3_nt: TGTGCCAGCAGCTTCCTCACCGGGACAGGGGTGGGGGAGCAGTACTTC

clone_size: .
j_call: TRBJ2-7
v_call: TRBV15
d_call: .
cdr3_aa: CATSNIRGYRGYEQYF
cdr3_nt: TGTGCCACCAGCAATATCAGGGGATATAGAGGCTACGAGCAGTACTTC

clone_size: .
j_call: TRBJ1-1
v_call: TRBV2
d_call: .
cdr3_aa: CASSEAGTGQILNTEAFF
cdr3_nt: TGTGCCAGCAGTGAAGCGGGAACAGGCCAAATTTTGAACACTGAAGCTTTCTTT

clone_size: .
j_call: TRBJ1-5
v_call: TRBV4-3
d_call: .
cdr3_aa: CASSQEWGSNQPQHF
cdr3_nt: TGCGCCAGCAGCCAAGAGTGGGGTAGCAATCAGCCCCAGCATTTT

clone_size: .
j_call: TRBJ1-1
v_call: TRBV25-1
d_call: .
cdr3_aa: CASSGLNTEAFF
cdr3_nt: TGTGCCAGCAGTGGGCTGAACACTGAAGCTTTCTTT

clone_size: few
j_call: TRBJ1-6
v_call: TRBV7-3
d_call: .
cdr3_aa: CASSLSYNSPLHF
cdr3_nt: TGTGCCAGCAGCTTAAGTTATAATTCACCCCTCCACTTT

clone_size: .
j_call: TRBJ2-3
v_call: TRBV5-3
d_call: TRBD2
cdr3_aa: CARSPWTSGRVDTQYF
cdr3_nt: TGTGCCAGAAGCCCGTGGACTAGCGGGAGAGTAGATACGCAGTATTTT

clone_size: few
j_call: TRBJ1-1
v_call: TRBV12-5
d_call: .
cdr3_aa: CASGQNTEAFF
cdr3_nt: TGTGCTAGTGGCCAGAACACTGAAGCTTTCTTT

clone_size: .
j_call: TRBJ2-1
v_call: TRBV7-2
d_call: .
cdr3_aa: CASSQRLLSNPEQFF
cdr3_nt: TGTGCCAGCAGCCAACGACTTTTATCGAATCCTGAGCAGTTCTTC

clone_size: .
j_call: TRBJ2-5
v_call: TRBV4-1
d_call: TRBD1
cdr3_aa: CASSQEQGEVQETQYF
cdr3_nt: TGCGCCAGCAGCCAAGAACAGGGGGAAGTCCAAGAGACCCAGTACTTC

clone_size: .
j_call: TRBJ2-7
v_call: TRBV27
d_call: .
cdr3_aa: CASSLSLAVTYEQYF
cdr3_nt: TGTGCCAGCAGTTTATCGTTAGCGGTCACCTACGAGCAGTACTTC

clone_size: .
j_call: TRBJ1-2
v_call: TRBV4-3
d_call: .
cdr3_aa: CASSQDSLSLGGYGYTF
cdr3_nt: TGCGCCAGCAGCCAAGATAGCCTATCCTTAGGGGGTTATGGCTACACCTTC

clone_size: .
j_call: TRBJ2-7
v_call: TRBV19
d_call: TRBD1
cdr3_aa: CASSSTGGWSYEQYF
cdr3_nt: TGTGCCAGTAGTTCAACAGGGGGCTGGTCCTACGAGCAGTACTTC

clone_size: .
j_call: TRBJ2-5
v_call: TRBV9
d_call: TRBD1
cdr3_aa: CASSEETGKSETQYF
cdr3_nt: TGTGCCAGCAGCGAAGAGACAGGGAAGTCGGAGACCCAGTACTTC

clone_size: few
j_call: TRBJ2-7
v_call: TRBV27
d_call: .
cdr3_aa: CASSVQENYEQYF
cdr3_nt: TGTGCCAGCAGTGTACAGGAAAACTACGAGCAGTACTTC

clone_size: .
j_call: TRBJ1-2
v_call: TRBV19
d_call: TRBD1
cdr3_aa: CASTWTGKGSYGYTF
cdr3_nt: TGTGCCAGTACCTGGACAGGGAAGGGGAGCTATGGCTACACCTTC

clone_size: .
j_call: TRBJ2-7
v_call: TRBV4-1
d_call: TRBD2
cdr3_aa: CASRLAGTGVYEQYF
cdr3_nt: TGCGCCAGCAGGCTAGCGGGAACCGGTGTCTACGAGCAGTACTTC

clone_size: .
j_call: TRBJ1-3
v_call: TRBV4-1
d_call: TRBD1
cdr3_aa: CASSPWTGILGNTIYF
cdr3_nt: TGCGCCAGCAGCCCATGGACAGGTATATTAGGAAACACCATATATTTT